The sequence of this T cell receptor (beta chain) was determined in a study of OX40 agonist ivuxolimab in advanced cancers. Study at large: Dose-escalation cases comprised hepatocellular carcinoma, melanoma, renal cell or head and neck cancer. Partial responses occurred in three patients (one hepatocellular carcinoma, two cutaneous melanoma).

For this clone: What it binds is not known.

Sampling of blood occurred at baseline, cycle 4 day 1, and cycle 7 day 1. This table comes from immunoSEQ multiplex PCR, and its TCRdb copy is limited to in-frame clones, with some not included. The sample contains about 42,000 clones, 75% to 90% of which appear only once. The CDR3 has 19 residues. Germline V gene sequence: CDR1 SGDLS, CDR2 YYNGEE. After removal of 3 bases from V and 2 bases from J, the junction contained 17 bases not matched to a gene. Study findings and constraints: At 0.1 to 3.0 mg/kg and by week 6, clonal expansion occurred in CD4+ and CD8+ blood T cells.

This clonotype was sampled from an adult with an advanced solid tumor such as melanoma, head and neck, liver or kidney cancer. Sequencing was performed on CD4+ or CD8+ T cells sorted from blood, taken in a trial of the OX40 agonist ivuxolimab. V gene TRBV9 combines with J gene TRBJ2-3, with 8 bases identical to TRBD2. CDR3 region: CASSADPEIAGHNTDTQYF. The CDR3 DNA sequence: TGTGCCAGCAGCGCCGACCCCGAAATAGCGGGGCATAACACAGATACGCAGTATTTT.